The entry below gives a single T cell receptor beta chain sequence along with its context. Its antigen remains unidentified. Sample time point: cycle 4 day 1 (C4D1), after more than five weeks of nivolumab. All the patients suffered relapse after autologous stem cell transplantation, and brentuximab vedotin exposure differed. Complete response, partial response or progressive disease made up the best responses. Method: immunoSEQ multiplex PCR; TCRdb's copy keeps in-frame clones and lacks some. The sample yields around 20,000 clones, 60% to 80% seen once. This entry belongs to a study of PD-1 blockade in classical Hodgkin lymphoma. Overall study: A 3 mg/kg intravenous dose of nivolumab was received by patients every 2 weeks. Whole-study findings and limits: When set against healthy donors, newly diagnosed patients were reported to show lower baseline TCR diversity. Whoever responded completely had baseline diversity much like that seen in newly diagnosed patients.

The CDR3 has 14 residues. The V gene end was trimmed by 3 bases and the J gene end by 4 bases; junction bases not matched to a gene: 4. CDR1 is LGHNA and CDR2 is YNFKEQ in the germline V gene. The specimen was peripheral blood mononuclear cells (PBMCs), collected before the fourth cycle of nivolumab. V is TRBV4-2 and J is TRBJ2-5, with 8 bases matching TRBD2. The clonotype was recovered from a human donor with classical Hodgkin lymphoma. The CDR3 reads CASSHGGGGETQYF. DNA for the CDR3: TGTGCCAGCAGCCACGGGGGGGGCGGAGAGACCCAGTACTTC.